This passage covers 13 T cell receptor beta chains from one sample sequenced in a study of cytomegalovirus exposure and HLA in healthy donors. PCR involved 60 Vbeta and 13 Jbeta primers. TCRdb's copy holds only in-frame clones and misses some; the assay was immunoSEQ multiplex PCR. The data contain 100,000 or so clones, 63% of them singletons. Sequenced: PBMCs. Receptor source: a woman aged 30 to 39 in good health and CMV-seronegative.

V gene TRBV30 combines with J gene TRBJ1-5; perhaps TRBD1 as D (6 bases). V lost 5 bases and J lost 6, with 8 bases in between. The CDR3 runs to 11 residues. Germline V CDR1 and CDR2: GTSNPN, SVGIG (reference sequence). The DNA of the CDR3 is TGTGCCTGGGGGGACATTCAGCCCCAGCATTTT. This translates into CAWGDIQPQHF.

V usage is TRBV6-5 and J usage is TRBJ1-1, with D possibly being TRBD1 (6 bases). This CDR3 contains 13 residues. Trimming took 6 bases from V and 4 from J, leaving 12 bases between them. From germline, CDR1 is MNHEY and CDR2 SVGAGI. The CDR3 region has the DNA TGTGCCAGCAGCCCCTTACAGGGCACTGAAGCTTTCTTT. It yields the protein CASSPLQGTEAFF.

This clone was recorded a few times. The V gene is TRBV11-2, the J gene TRBJ1-1; D is possibly TRBD1 (6 bases). CDR3 size: 14 residues. Between the trimmed V and J ends, which lost 4 bases and 6 bases, there was a span of 15 bases. From germline, CDR1 is SGHAT and CDR2 FQNNGV. CDR3 region: CASSYGQYGPEAFF. Written as DNA, the CDR3 is TGTGCCAGCAGCTACGGACAGTATGGTCCTGAAGCTTTCTTT. The variable domain in full, with the rest retrieved from reference TRBV11-2 and TRBJ1-1, is EAGVAQSPRYKIIEKRQSVAFWCNPISGHATLYWYQQILGQGPKLLIQFQNNGVVDDSQLPKDRFSAERLKGVDSTLKIQPAKLEDSAVYLCASSYGQYGPEAFFGQGTRLTVV.

The J gene is TRBJ1-1, the V gene TRBV9; a possible D gene is TRBD1 (5 bases). The germline V gene encodes CDR1 SGDLS and CDR2 YYNGEE. The CDR3 covers 17 residues. The germline V and J ends were trimmed by 0 bases and 0 bases, with 15 bases remaining between them. The chain's CDR3 is CASSVDPPQGMNTEAFF. CDR3 nucleotides: TGTGCCAGCAGCGTAGATCCCCCCCAGGGCATGAACACTGAAGCTTTCTTT.

The chain carries TRBV6-4 and TRBJ1-4; D is uncertain. Germline V CDR1 and CDR2: MRHNA, SNTAGT. V was clipped by 0 bases and J by 8 bases, with 16 bases between them. The CDR3 is 16 amino acids. CDR3 residues: CASSDSSQAGGEKLFF. CDR3 sequence (DNA): TGTGCCAGCAGTGACTCGAGTCAGGCGGGTGGAGAAAAACTGTTTTTT.

The CDR3 nucleotides read TGTGCCTGGAGCGGGACTGGAGGGGAAAAACTGTTTTTT. Translation gives CAWSGTGGEKLFF. The chain couples TRBV30 to TRBJ1-4; maybe TRBD1 (5 bases). The CDR3 has 13 amino acids. The germline V and J ends were trimmed by 3 bases and 8 bases, with 13 bases remaining between them. The germline V gene has CDR1 GTSNPN and CDR2 SVGIG (reference sequence).

This chain uses TRBV6-6 with TRBJ2-7, with 8 bases that match TRBD1. The V segment lost 6 bases and the J segment 6 bases; nucleotides outside the gene matches: 7. The CDR3 loop spans 13 amino acids. Germline CDR1 and CDR2: MNHNY and SVGAGI (reference sequence). CDR3 nucleotides: TGTGCCAGCAGCAGCGGACAGGGAACCGAGCAGTACTTC. As protein: CASSSGQGTEQYF.

The V gene is TRBV7-2, the J gene TRBJ1-2, with D unclear. The CDR3 is 14 amino acids. Germline loops: CDR1 SGHTA, CDR2 FQGNSA. Trimming shortened V by 1 base and J by 7 bases, and 13 bases separated the two germline ends. CDR3 coding DNA: TGTGCCAGCAGCTTAGTGACGGTCGGAGGTGGCTACACCTTC. This sequence encodes CASSLVTVGGGYTF.

The genes are TRBV6-5 and TRBJ2-1, with 8 bases that match TRBD1. The CDR3 spans 14 residues. Germline CDR1 and CDR2: MNHEY and SVGAGI. J lost 2 bases, V lost 6 bases, and 3 bases had no gene match. This CDR3 reads CASRNRGTYNEQFF. The CDR3 DNA reads as TGTGCCAGCAGGAACAGGGGGACCTACAATGAGCAGTTCTTC.

CDR3 loop: CASSLSGYTF. The DNA for the CDR3 is TGTGCCAGCAGCTTGAGTGGCTACACCTTC. V and J are TRBV6-1 and TRBJ1-2; D unresolved. V lost 6 bases, J lost 7 bases, and 6 bases lay in between. The CDR3 contains 10 residues. Germline loops: CDR1 MNHNS, CDR2 SASEGT.

This clone was observed a few times. This sequence joins TRBV5-1 and TRBJ2-1, with 13 positions matching TRBD2. Germline-derived CDR1 and CDR2 are SGHRS and YFSETQ. Trimming removed 6 bases from V and 10 bases from J; junction bases left unmatched: 4. CDR3 size: 13 residues. The CDR3 loop reads CASTQLAGGEQFF. The DNA of the CDR3 is TGCGCCAGCACCCAACTAGCGGGGGGGGAGCAGTTCTTC. Drawing the rest from reference TRBV5-1 and TRBJ2-1, the complete variable domain is KAGVTQTPRYLIKTRGQQVTLSCSPISGHRSVSWYQQTPGQGLQFLFEYFSETQRNKGNFPGRFSGRQFSNSRSEMNVSTLELGDSALYLCASTQLAGGEQFFGPGTRLTVL.

This chain connects TRBV15 to TRBJ2-7; 7 positions agree with TRBD2. This CDR3 spans 14 amino acids. The germline CDR1 and CDR2 sequences are LNHNV and YYDKDF (reference sequence). V shed 3 bases and J 2 bases; nucleotides not matched to a gene: 4. As DNA, the CDR3 is TGTGCCACCAGCAGGGTCGGGGGGACCTACGAGCAGTACTTC. Residues: CATSRVGGTYEQYF.

The J gene is TRBJ2-5, the V gene TRBV10-3, with D tentatively TRBD1 (6 bases). The V end was cut by 4 bases, the J end by 5 bases, with 11 bases between. Germline CDR1 reads ENHRY; CDR2 reads SYGVKD. This CDR3 has 13 residues. The CDR3 reads CAISVGGLETQYF. Written as DNA, the CDR3 is TGTGCCATCAGTGTAGGGGGATTGGAGACCCAGTACTTC.